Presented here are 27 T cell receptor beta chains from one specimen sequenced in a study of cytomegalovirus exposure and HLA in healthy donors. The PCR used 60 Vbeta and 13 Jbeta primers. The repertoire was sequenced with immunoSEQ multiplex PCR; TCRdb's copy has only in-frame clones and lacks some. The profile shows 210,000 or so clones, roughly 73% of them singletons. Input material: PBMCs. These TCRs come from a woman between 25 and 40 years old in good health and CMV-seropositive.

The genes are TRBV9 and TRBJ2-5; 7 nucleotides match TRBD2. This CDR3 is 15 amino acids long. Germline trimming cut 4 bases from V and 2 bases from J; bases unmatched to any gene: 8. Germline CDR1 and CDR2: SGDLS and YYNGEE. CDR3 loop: CASSPRLAVQETQYF. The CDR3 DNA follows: TGTGCCAGCAGCCCCCGACTAGCAGTACAAGAGACCCAGTACTTC. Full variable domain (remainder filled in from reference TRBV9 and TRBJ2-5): DSGVTQTPKHLITATGQRVTLRCSPRSGDLSVYWYQQSLDQGLQFLIQYYNGEERAKGNILERFSAQQFPDLHSELNLSSLELGDSALYFCASSPRLAVQETQYFGPGTRLLVL.

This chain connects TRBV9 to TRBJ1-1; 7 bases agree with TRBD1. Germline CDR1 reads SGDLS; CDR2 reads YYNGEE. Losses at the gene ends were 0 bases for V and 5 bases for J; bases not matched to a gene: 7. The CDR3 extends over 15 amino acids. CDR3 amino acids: CASSVEGASWTEAFF. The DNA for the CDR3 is TGTGCCAGCAGCGTAGAGGGGGCCTCCTGGACTGAAGCTTTCTTT.

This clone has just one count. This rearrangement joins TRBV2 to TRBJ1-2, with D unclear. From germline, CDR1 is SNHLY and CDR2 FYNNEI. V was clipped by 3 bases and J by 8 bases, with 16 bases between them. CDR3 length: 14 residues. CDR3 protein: CASSEGQPFGGYTF. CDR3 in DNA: TGTGCCAGCAGTGAGGGCCAGCCCTTTGGCGGCTACACCTTC.

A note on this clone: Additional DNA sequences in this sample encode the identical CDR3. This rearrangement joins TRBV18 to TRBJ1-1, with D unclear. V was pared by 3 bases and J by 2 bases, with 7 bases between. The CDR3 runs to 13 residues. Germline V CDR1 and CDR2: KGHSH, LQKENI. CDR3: CASSPGGNTEAFF. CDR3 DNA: TGTGCCAGCTCACCCGGCGGTAACACTGAAGCTTTCTTT.

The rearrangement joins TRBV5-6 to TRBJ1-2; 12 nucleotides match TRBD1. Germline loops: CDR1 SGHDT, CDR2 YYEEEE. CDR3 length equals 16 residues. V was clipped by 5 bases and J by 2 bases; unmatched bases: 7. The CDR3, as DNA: TGTGCCAGCAGTCTGGGACAGGGGGCATTCAACTATGGCTACACCTTC. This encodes CASSLGQGAFNYGYTF.

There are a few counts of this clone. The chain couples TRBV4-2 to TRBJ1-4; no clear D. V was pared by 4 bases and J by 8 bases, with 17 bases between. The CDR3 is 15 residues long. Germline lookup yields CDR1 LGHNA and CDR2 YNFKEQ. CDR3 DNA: TGTGCCAGCAGCCCCCTCTCGAGTACTCCAGAAAAACTGTTTTTT. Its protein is CASSPLSSTPEKLFF.

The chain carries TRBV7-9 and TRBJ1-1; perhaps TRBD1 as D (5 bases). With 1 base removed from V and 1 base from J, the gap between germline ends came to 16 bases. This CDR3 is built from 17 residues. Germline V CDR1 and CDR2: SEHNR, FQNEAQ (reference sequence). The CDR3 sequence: CASSLDRLISSNTEAFF. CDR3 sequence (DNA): TGTGCCAGCAGCTTAGACAGGTTGATATCGTCGAACACTGAAGCTTTCTTT.

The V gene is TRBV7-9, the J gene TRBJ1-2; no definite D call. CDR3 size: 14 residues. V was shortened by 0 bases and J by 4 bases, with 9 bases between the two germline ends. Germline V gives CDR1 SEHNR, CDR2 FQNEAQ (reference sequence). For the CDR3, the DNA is TGTGCCAGCAGCTTAGCGGAGACGGCCTATGGCTACACCTTC. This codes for CASSLAETAYGYTF.

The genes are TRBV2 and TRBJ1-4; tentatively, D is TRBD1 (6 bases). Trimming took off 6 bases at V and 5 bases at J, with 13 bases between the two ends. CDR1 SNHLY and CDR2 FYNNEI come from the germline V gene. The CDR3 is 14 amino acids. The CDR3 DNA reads TGTGCCAGCAGGGTGACAGGACCCAATGAAAAACTGTTTTTT. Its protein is CASRVTGPNEKLFF.

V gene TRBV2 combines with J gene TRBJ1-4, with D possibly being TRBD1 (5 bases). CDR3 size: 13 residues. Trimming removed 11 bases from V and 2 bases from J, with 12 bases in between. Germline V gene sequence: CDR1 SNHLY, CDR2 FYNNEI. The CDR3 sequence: CASAGPTNEKLFF. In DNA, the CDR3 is TGTGCCTCGGCGGGACCGACTAATGAAAAACTGTTTTTT. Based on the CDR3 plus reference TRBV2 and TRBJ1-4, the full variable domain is EPEVTQTPSHQVTQMGQEVILRCVPISNHLYFYWYRQILGQKVEFLVSFYNNEISEKSEIFDDQFSVERPDGSNFTLKIRSTKLEDSAMYFCASAGPTNEKLFFGSGTQLSVL.

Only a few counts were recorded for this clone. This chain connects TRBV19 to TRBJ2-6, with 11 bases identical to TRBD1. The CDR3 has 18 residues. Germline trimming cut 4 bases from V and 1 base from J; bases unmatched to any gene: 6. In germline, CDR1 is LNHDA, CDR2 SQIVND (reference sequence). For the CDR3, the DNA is TGTGCCAGTAGTACACGGACAGGGGGCTTATCTGGGGCCAACGTCCTGACTTTC. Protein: CASSTRTGGLSGANVLTF.

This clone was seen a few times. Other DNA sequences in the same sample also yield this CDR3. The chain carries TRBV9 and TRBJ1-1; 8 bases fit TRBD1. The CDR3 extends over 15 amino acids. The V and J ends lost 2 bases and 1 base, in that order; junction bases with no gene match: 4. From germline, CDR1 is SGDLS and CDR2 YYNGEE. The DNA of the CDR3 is TGTGCCAGCAGCGTTTCCGGGACAGGGAACACTGAAGCTTTCTTT. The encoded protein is CASSVSGTGNTEAFF.

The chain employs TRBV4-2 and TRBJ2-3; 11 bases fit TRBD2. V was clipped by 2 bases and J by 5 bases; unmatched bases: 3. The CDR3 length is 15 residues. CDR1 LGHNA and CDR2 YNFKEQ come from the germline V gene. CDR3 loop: CASSQPGLAVDTQYF. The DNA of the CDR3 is TGTGCCAGCAGCCAACCGGGACTAGCGGTAGATACGCAGTATTTT.

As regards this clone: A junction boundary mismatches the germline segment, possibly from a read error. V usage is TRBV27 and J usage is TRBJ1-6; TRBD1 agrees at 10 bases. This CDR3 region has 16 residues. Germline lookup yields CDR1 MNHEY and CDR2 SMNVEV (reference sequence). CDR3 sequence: CASSSIIGTGATKLRF. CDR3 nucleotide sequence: TGTGCCAGCAGTTCAATAATCGGGACAGGGGCTACCAAGCTCCGCTTT.

The DNA of the CDR3 is TGCGCCAGCAGCTTGGGACAGGTAATATCAGAGCAGTACTTC. Translated: CASSLGQVISEQYF. The chain recombines TRBV5-1 with TRBJ2-7; weak D call: TRBD1 (6 bases). Deletions cut 0 bases from V and 7 bases from J, with 14 bases between. The germline CDR1 and CDR2 sequences are SGHRS and YFSETQ. The CDR3 is made up of 14 amino acids.

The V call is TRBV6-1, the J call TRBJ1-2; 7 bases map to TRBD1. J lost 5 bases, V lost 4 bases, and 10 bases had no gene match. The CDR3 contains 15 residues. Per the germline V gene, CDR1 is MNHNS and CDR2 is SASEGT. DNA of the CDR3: TGTGCCAGCAGTGGAAGATCCACAGGGGATTATGGCTACACCTTC. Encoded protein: CASSGRSTGDYGYTF.

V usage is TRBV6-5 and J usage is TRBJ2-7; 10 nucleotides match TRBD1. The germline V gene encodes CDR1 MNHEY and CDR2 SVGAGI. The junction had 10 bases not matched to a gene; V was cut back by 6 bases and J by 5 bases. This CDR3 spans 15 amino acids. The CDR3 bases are TGTGCCAGCAGCAAACCGGGACAGGGGAAAGACGAGCAGTACTTC. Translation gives CASSKPGQGKDEQYF.

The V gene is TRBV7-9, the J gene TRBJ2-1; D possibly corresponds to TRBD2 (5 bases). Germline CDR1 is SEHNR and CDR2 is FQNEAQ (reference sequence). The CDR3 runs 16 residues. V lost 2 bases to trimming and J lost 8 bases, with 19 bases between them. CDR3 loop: CASSLWRLSRPDEQFF. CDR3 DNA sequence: TGTGCCAGCAGCTTATGGAGGCTGTCCCGCCCCGATGAGCAGTTCTTC. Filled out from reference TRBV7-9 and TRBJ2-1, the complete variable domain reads DTGVSQNPRHKITKRGQNVTFRCDPISEHNRLYWYRQTLGQGPEFLTYFQNEAQLEKSRLLSDRFSAERPKGSFSTLEIQRTEQGDSAMYLCASSLWRLSRPDEQFFGPGTRLTVL.

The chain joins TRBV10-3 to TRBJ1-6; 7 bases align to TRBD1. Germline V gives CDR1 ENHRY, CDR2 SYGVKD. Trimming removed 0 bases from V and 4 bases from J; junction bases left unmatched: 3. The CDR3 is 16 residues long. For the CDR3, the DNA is TGTGCCATCAGTGAGTCGACAGGGTTTTATAATTCACCCCTCCACTTT. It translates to CAISESTGFYNSPLHF.

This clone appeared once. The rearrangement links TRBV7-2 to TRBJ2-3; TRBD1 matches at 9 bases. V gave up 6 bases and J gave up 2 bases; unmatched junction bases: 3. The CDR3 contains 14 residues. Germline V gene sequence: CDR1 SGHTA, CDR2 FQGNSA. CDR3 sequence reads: CASRRDRATDTQYF. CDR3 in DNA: TGTGCCAGCAGAAGGGACAGGGCCACAGATACGCAGTATTTT.

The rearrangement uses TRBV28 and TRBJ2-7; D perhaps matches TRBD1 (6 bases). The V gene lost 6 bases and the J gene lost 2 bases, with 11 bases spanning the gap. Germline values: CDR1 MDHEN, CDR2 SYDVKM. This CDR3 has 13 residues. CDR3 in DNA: TGTGCCAGCAGCTCCGGGACAACCTACGAGCAGTACTTC. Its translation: CASSSGTTYEQYF.

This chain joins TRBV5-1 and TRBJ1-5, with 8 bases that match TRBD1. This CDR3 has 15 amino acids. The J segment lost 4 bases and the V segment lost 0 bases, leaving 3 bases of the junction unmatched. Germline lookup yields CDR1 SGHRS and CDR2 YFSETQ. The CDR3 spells CASSLGTGLNQPQHF. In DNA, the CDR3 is TGCGCCAGCAGCTTGGGGACAGGGCTAAATCAGCCCCAGCATTTT.

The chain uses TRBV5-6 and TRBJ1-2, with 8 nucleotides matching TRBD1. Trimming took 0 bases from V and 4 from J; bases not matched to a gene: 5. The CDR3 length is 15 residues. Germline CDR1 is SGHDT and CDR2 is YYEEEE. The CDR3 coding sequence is TGTGCCAGCAGCTTGGTAACAGGGGGTAGCTATGGCTACACCTTC. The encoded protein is CASSLVTGGSYGYTF.

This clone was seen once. CDR3 DNA sequence: TGTGCCAGCAGCCTGGGACAGTTTTGGGGAGGTACGCAGTATTTT. Its translation: CASSLGQFWGGTQYF. The chain couples TRBV6-1 to TRBJ2-3; a weak D match, TRBD1 (7 bases). Trimming removed 6 bases from V and 8 bases from J, with 21 bases in between. The CDR3 is 15 amino acids. The germline gives CDR1 MNHNS, CDR2 SASEGT.

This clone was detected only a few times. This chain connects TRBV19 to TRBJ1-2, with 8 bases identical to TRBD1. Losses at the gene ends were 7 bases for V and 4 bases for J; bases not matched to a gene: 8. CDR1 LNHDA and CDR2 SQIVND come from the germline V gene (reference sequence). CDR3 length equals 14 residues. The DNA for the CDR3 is TGTGCCAGTACCCAGGGGGCTAATCTCTATGGCTACACCTTC. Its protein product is CASTQGANLYGYTF.

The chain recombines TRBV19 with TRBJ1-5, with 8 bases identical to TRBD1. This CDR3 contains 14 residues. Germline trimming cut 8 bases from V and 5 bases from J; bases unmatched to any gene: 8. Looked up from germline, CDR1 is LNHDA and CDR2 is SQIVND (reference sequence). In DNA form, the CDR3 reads TGTGCCAGTCGTACTCAGGGGGCTTATCAGCCCCAGCATTTT. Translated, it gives CASRTQGAYQPQHF.

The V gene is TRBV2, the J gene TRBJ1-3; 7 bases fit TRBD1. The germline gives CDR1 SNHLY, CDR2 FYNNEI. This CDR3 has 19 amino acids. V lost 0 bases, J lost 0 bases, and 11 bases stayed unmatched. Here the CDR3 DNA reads TGTGCCAGCAGTGAAGCGGCAGGGACCAGGGGGAACTCTGGAAACACCATATATTTT. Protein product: CASSEAAGTRGNSGNTIYF.